Listed below are T cell receptor beta chains from one sample, sequenced in a study of CD8 T cells in Susac syndrome. TCRdb called the immunoSEQ multiplex PCR reads again in MiXCR, with one record for every CDR3 protein. Here the sample spans 200,000 to 250,000 distinct CDR3 sequences, 92% being singletons. The material sequenced was CD8+ T cells from PBMCs. These TCRs come from a human donor with multiple sclerosis. CDR3s include the opening cysteine and the closing phenylalanine or tryptophan. Fields, in order: J gene, CDR3 length, D gene, V gene, clone size, CDR3 protein, CDR3 DNA. A D gene is named only where the DNA matches it firmly. A clone size is listed for some rows: how often the clone was seen (once, few, many), or a class if it is expanded.

J gene: TRBJ2-7
CDR3 length: 13
D gene: TRBD1
V gene: TRBV30
clone size: few
CDR3 protein: CAWNHGQGYEQYF
CDR3 DNA: TGTGCCTGGAACCACGGACAGGGCTACGAGCAGTACTTC

J gene: TRBJ2-1
CDR3 length: 12
D gene: .
V gene: TRBV25-1
clone size: .
CDR3 protein: CASSEWGTEQFF
CDR3 DNA: TGTGCCAGCAGTGAATGGGGGACTGAGCAGTTCTTC

J gene: TRBJ2-7
CDR3 length: 15
D gene: .
V gene: TRBV7-9
clone size: .
CDR3 protein: CASSLGGSPLYEQYF
CDR3 DNA: TGTGCCAGCAGCTTAGGAGGTAGTCCTCTATACGAGCAGTACTTC

J gene: TRBJ2-1
CDR3 length: 18
D gene: TRBD2
V gene: TRBV12-3/TRBV12-4
clone size: once
CDR3 protein: CASSLGGGLAGGYNEQFF
CDR3 DNA: TGTGCCAGCAGTTTAGGAGGAGGACTAGCGGGAGGCTACAATGAGCAGTTCTTC

J gene: TRBJ1-3
CDR3 length: 14
D gene: .
V gene: TRBV27
clone size: once
CDR3 protein: CASSLSENGNTIYF
CDR3 DNA: TGTGCCAGCAGTTTGTCGGAGAATGGAAACACCATATATTTT

J gene: TRBJ1-1
CDR3 length: 16
D gene: TRBD1
V gene: TRBV6-6
clone size: once
CDR3 protein: CASSIRTGVWDTEAFF
CDR3 DNA: TGTGCCAGCAGTATAAGGACAGGGGTTTGGGACACTGAAGCTTTCTTT

J gene: TRBJ2-7
CDR3 length: 14
D gene: .
V gene: TRBV15
clone size: .
CDR3 protein: CATSTQRGRNEQYF
CDR3 DNA: TGTGCCACCAGCACCCAAAGGGGAAGGAACGAGCAGTACTTC

J gene: TRBJ2-7
CDR3 length: 13
D gene: .
V gene: TRBV10-3
clone size: .
CDR3 protein: CAISEAHPYEQYF
CDR3 DNA: TGTGCCATCAGTGAGGCCCACCCCTACGAGCAGTACTTC

J gene: TRBJ1-2
CDR3 length: 13
D gene: .
V gene: TRBV2
clone size: once
CDR3 protein: CARELTDGYGYTF
CDR3 DNA: TGTGCCAGAGAGTTGACGGATGGCTATGGCTACACCTTC

J gene: TRBJ1-2
CDR3 length: 14
D gene: TRBD1
V gene: TRBV5-4
clone size: .
CDR3 protein: CASSEDRASYGYTF
CDR3 DNA: TGTGCCAGCAGCGAGGACAGGGCTAGCTATGGCTACACCTTC

J gene: TRBJ2-3
CDR3 length: 14
D gene: TRBD1
V gene: TRBV20-1
clone size: .
CDR3 protein: CSLRTGRSTDTQYF
CDR3 DNA: TGCAGTCTTAGGACAGGGCGAAGCACAGATACGCAGTATTTT

J gene: TRBJ2-1
CDR3 length: 15
D gene: .
V gene: TRBV5-4
clone size: .
CDR3 protein: CASSLRRETYNEQFF
CDR3 DNA: TGTGCCAGCAGCTTACGCAGGGAAACCTACAATGAGCAGTTCTTC

J gene: TRBJ2-5
CDR3 length: 13
D gene: .
V gene: TRBV20-1
clone size: .
CDR3 protein: CSAGGWAGETQYF
CDR3 DNA: TGCAGTGCTGGGGGATGGGCGGGAGAGACCCAGTACTTC

J gene: TRBJ2-1
CDR3 length: 14
D gene: .
V gene: TRBV7-9
clone size: .
CDR3 protein: CASSPGLSYNEQFF
CDR3 DNA: TGTGCCAGCAGCCCTGGGCTCTCCTACAATGAGCAGTTCTTC

J gene: TRBJ1-1
CDR3 length: 11
D gene: .
V gene: TRBV12-3/TRBV12-4
clone size: .
CDR3 protein: CASSYSAEAFF
CDR3 DNA: TGTGCCAGCAGTTATTCCGCTGAAGCTTTCTTT

J gene: TRBJ2-5
CDR3 length: 14
D gene: TRBD1
V gene: TRBV29-1
clone size: .
CDR3 protein: CSAHPGQGTGTQYF
CDR3 DNA: TGCAGCGCCCACCCGGGACAGGGGACAGGGACCCAGTACTTC

J gene: TRBJ2-5
CDR3 length: 15
D gene: .
V gene: TRBV19
clone size: .
CDR3 protein: CASSIVTGGGETQYF
CDR3 DNA: TGTGCCAGTAGTATAGTGACCGGCGGTGGGGAGACCCAGTACTTC

J gene: TRBJ1-1
CDR3 length: 13
D gene: .
V gene: TRBV12-3/TRBV12-4
clone size: .
CDR3 protein: CASSSWGVTEAFF
CDR3 DNA: TGTGCCAGCAGTTCTTGGGGGGTAACTGAAGCTTTCTTT

J gene: TRBJ2-1
CDR3 length: 16
D gene: TRBD1
V gene: TRBV7-9
clone size: .
CDR3 protein: CASSLLGDSSYNEQFF
CDR3 DNA: TGTGCCAGCAGCTTATTAGGGGACAGCTCCTACAATGAGCAGTTCTTC

J gene: TRBJ2-5
CDR3 length: 14
D gene: TRBD2
V gene: TRBV5-6
clone size: once
CDR3 protein: CASSGSSGGSTQYF
CDR3 DNA: TGTGCCAGCAGCGGATCTAGCGGCGGCTCGACCCAGTACTTC

J gene: TRBJ2-1
CDR3 length: 14
D gene: TRBD2
V gene: TRBV5-6
clone size: .
CDR3 protein: CASSSRTSWNEQFF
CDR3 DNA: TGTGCCAGCAGCTCACGGACTAGTTGGAATGAGCAGTTCTTC

J gene: TRBJ1-1
CDR3 length: 12
D gene: .
V gene: TRBV6-2/TRBV6-3
clone size: .
CDR3 protein: CASIQSNTEAFF
CDR3 DNA: TGTGCCAGCATCCAGTCTAACACTGAAGCTTTCTTT

J gene: TRBJ2-3
CDR3 length: 17
D gene: TRBD2
V gene: TRBV29-1
clone size: .
CDR3 protein: CSVFPPSGRRSTDTQYF
CDR3 DNA: TGCAGCGTTTTCCCCCCTAGCGGGCGCAGGAGCACAGATACGCAGTATTTT

J gene: TRBJ2-5
CDR3 length: 16
D gene: TRBD2
V gene: TRBV12-3/TRBV12-4
clone size: .
CDR3 protein: CASSGATSGAQETQYF
CDR3 DNA: TGTGCCAGCAGTGGAGCGACTAGCGGGGCACAAGAGACCCAGTACTTC

J gene: TRBJ1-1
CDR3 length: 14
D gene: .
V gene: TRBV9
clone size: .
CDR3 protein: CASSVTGGNTEAFF
CDR3 DNA: TGTGCCAGCAGCGTCACAGGAGGGAACACTGAAGCTTTCTTT

J gene: TRBJ2-7
CDR3 length: 16
D gene: TRBD2
V gene: TRBV27
clone size: .
CDR3 protein: CASSPLLAGGTYEQYF
CDR3 DNA: TGTGCCAGCAGTCCGCTTCTAGCGGGAGGAACCTACGAGCAGTACTTC

J gene: TRBJ2-7
CDR3 length: 15
D gene: TRBD1
V gene: TRBV27
clone size: .
CDR3 protein: CASRYTGTGPYEQYF
CDR3 DNA: TGTGCCAGCAGATACACCGGGACAGGACCTTACGAGCAGTACTTC

J gene: TRBJ2-5
CDR3 length: 15
D gene: .
V gene: TRBV3-1
clone size: .
CDR3 protein: CASSFGTSEVETQYF
CDR3 DNA: TGTGCCAGCAGCTTTGGCACTTCGGAGGTGGAGACCCAGTACTTC

J gene: TRBJ2-7
CDR3 length: 14
D gene: TRBD1
V gene: TRBV9
clone size: .
CDR3 protein: CASSVEGQRDEQYF
CDR3 DNA: TGTGCCAGCAGCGTAGAGGGACAGAGGGACGAGCAGTACTTC

J gene: TRBJ2-7
CDR3 length: 15
D gene: TRBD1
V gene: TRBV6-6
clone size: few
CDR3 protein: CASSYSVDRAGEQYF
CDR3 DNA: TGTGCCAGCAGTTACTCAGTCGACAGGGCTGGTGAGCAGTACTTC

J gene: TRBJ2-7
CDR3 length: 12
D gene: TRBD2
V gene: TRBV6-6
clone size: .
CDR3 protein: CATAGDSYEQYF
CDR3 DNA: TGTGCCACCGCGGGGGACTCCTACGAGCAGTACTTC

J gene: TRBJ1-5
CDR3 length: 13
D gene: .
V gene: TRBV7-9
clone size: .
CDR3 protein: CASSANSNQPQHF
CDR3 DNA: TGTGCCAGCAGCGCAAATAGCAATCAGCCCCAGCATTTT

J gene: TRBJ2-3
CDR3 length: 15
D gene: TRBD2
V gene: TRBV4-3
clone size: .
CDR3 protein: CASSQRGDSTDTQYF
CDR3 DNA: TGCGCCAGCAGCCAACGGGGGGATAGCACAGATACGCAGTATTTT

J gene: TRBJ2-1
CDR3 length: 16
D gene: .
V gene: TRBV27
clone size: .
CDR3 protein: CASSLSQGIVSDEQFF
CDR3 DNA: TGTGCCAGCAGTTTATCTCAGGGAATTGTTAGCGATGAGCAGTTCTTC

J gene: TRBJ2-1
CDR3 length: 11
D gene: .
V gene: TRBV12-3/TRBV12-4
clone size: .
CDR3 protein: CASSLNKEQFF
CDR3 DNA: TGTGCCAGCAGCCTTAATAAGGAGCAGTTCTTC

J gene: TRBJ2-7
CDR3 length: 14
D gene: .
V gene: TRBV29-1
clone size: .
CDR3 protein: CSVEEAGSSYEQYF
CDR3 DNA: TGCAGCGTTGAAGAGGCAGGTAGCTCCTACGAGCAGTACTTC

J gene: TRBJ2-1
CDR3 length: 13
D gene: TRBD1
V gene: TRBV15
clone size: .
CDR3 protein: CATSHGTGVEQFF
CDR3 DNA: TGTGCCACCAGCCATGGAACAGGGGTTGAGCAGTTCTTC

J gene: TRBJ2-7
CDR3 length: 13
D gene: .
V gene: TRBV19
clone size: .
CDR3 protein: CASSSDTSYEQYF
CDR3 DNA: TGTGCCAGTAGCAGTGACACCTCCTACGAGCAGTACTTC

J gene: TRBJ2-1
CDR3 length: 15
D gene: .
V gene: TRBV6-1
clone size: .
CDR3 protein: CASSAAPSSYNEQFF
CDR3 DNA: TGTGCCAGCAGTGCGGCTCCTAGCTCCTACAATGAGCAGTTCTTC

J gene: TRBJ1-4
CDR3 length: 19
D gene: TRBD1
V gene: TRBV30
clone size: once
CDR3 protein: CAWSSDRGPRVHRREKLFF
CDR3 DNA: TGTGCCTGGAGTTCCGACAGGGGCCCGCGGGTTCACCGGAGAGAAAAACTGTTTTTT

J gene: TRBJ2-3
CDR3 length: 12
D gene: .
V gene: TRBV10-3
clone size: once
CDR3 protein: CAISGGADTQYF
CDR3 DNA: TGTGCCATCAGTGGAGGGGCAGATACGCAGTATTTT

J gene: TRBJ2-1
CDR3 length: 14
D gene: TRBD2
V gene: TRBV28
clone size: once
CDR3 protein: CASSILAGVDEQFF
CDR3 DNA: TGTGCCAGCAGCATACTAGCGGGAGTCGATGAGCAGTTCTTC

J gene: TRBJ2-7
CDR3 length: 14
D gene: .
V gene: TRBV4-1
clone size: .
CDR3 protein: CASSLRDGHYEQYF
CDR3 DNA: TGCGCCAGCAGCCTTCGGGACGGACACTACGAGCAGTACTTC

J gene: TRBJ1-1
CDR3 length: 12
D gene: .
V gene: TRBV12-3/TRBV12-4
clone size: .
CDR3 protein: CASSLDRFEAFF
CDR3 DNA: TGTGCCAGCAGTTTAGACAGATTTGAAGCTTTCTTT

J gene: TRBJ2-5
CDR3 length: 17
D gene: TRBD2
V gene: TRBV7-2
clone size: .
CDR3 protein: CASSSGLAGGTQETQYF
CDR3 DNA: TGTGCCAGCAGCTCTGGACTAGCGGGGGGGACCCAAGAGACCCAGTACTTC

J gene: TRBJ2-7
CDR3 length: 12
D gene: .
V gene: TRBV7-9
clone size: .
CDR3 protein: CASSLASGEQYF
CDR3 DNA: TGTGCCAGCAGCTTAGCGTCGGGGGAGCAGTACTTC

J gene: TRBJ1-1
CDR3 length: 13
D gene: TRBD1
V gene: TRBV5-1
clone size: few
CDR3 protein: CASTWTGNTEAFF
CDR3 DNA: TGCGCCAGCACCTGGACAGGGAACACTGAAGCTTTCTTT

J gene: TRBJ2-7
CDR3 length: 16
D gene: TRBD1
V gene: TRBV4-1
clone size: once
CDR3 protein: CASSLNDRDSFYEQYF
CDR3 DNA: TGCGCCAGCAGCCTGAACGACCGGGACAGTTTCTACGAGCAGTACTTC

J gene: TRBJ2-3
CDR3 length: 18
D gene: TRBD2
V gene: TRBV12-3/TRBV12-4
clone size: .
CDR3 protein: CASSSAPLSGEITDTQYF
CDR3 DNA: TGTGCCAGCAGCTCGGCACCACTTAGCGGGGAGATCACAGATACGCAGTATTTT

J gene: TRBJ1-1
CDR3 length: 16
D gene: .
V gene: TRBV27
clone size: .
CDR3 protein: CASSSLYREMNTEAFF
CDR3 DNA: TGTGCCAGCAGTTCCCTTTACAGGGAAATGAACACTGAAGCTTTCTTT

J gene: TRBJ2-1
CDR3 length: 19
D gene: TRBD2
V gene: TRBV9
clone size: .
CDR3 protein: CASSNSGTRALSSYNEQFF
CDR3 DNA: TGTGCCAGCAGCAACTCCGGGACTAGAGCTCTGAGCTCCTACAATGAGCAGTTCTTC

J gene: TRBJ1-2
CDR3 length: 21
D gene: .
V gene: TRBV4-1
clone size: .
CDR3 protein: CASSQDPLAENLIHANYGYTF
CDR3 DNA: TGCGCCAGCAGCCAAGATCCTTTAGCCGAAAACCTCATCCACGCTAACTATGGCTACACCTTC

J gene: TRBJ1-1
CDR3 length: 17
D gene: TRBD1
V gene: TRBV4-3
clone size: .
CDR3 protein: CASSQGWAGDRGTEAFF
CDR3 DNA: TGCGCCAGCAGCCAAGGATGGGCCGGCGACAGGGGGACTGAAGCTTTCTTT

J gene: TRBJ1-2
CDR3 length: 14
D gene: .
V gene: TRBV12-3/TRBV12-4
clone size: once
CDR3 protein: CASSPTLRLYGYTF
CDR3 DNA: TGTGCCAGCAGCCCTACGTTGAGACTCTATGGCTACACCTTC

J gene: TRBJ2-5
CDR3 length: 11
D gene: .
V gene: TRBV7-9
clone size: .
CDR3 protein: CASKVRETQYF
CDR3 DNA: TGTGCCAGCAAGGTTCGGGAGACCCAGTACTTC

J gene: TRBJ2-7
CDR3 length: 15
D gene: .
V gene: TRBV7-3
clone size: .
CDR3 protein: CASSLLVGGAYEQYF
CDR3 DNA: TGTGCCAGCAGCTTATTAGTAGGGGGGGCCTACGAGCAGTACTTC

J gene: TRBJ2-6
CDR3 length: 19
D gene: .
V gene: TRBV11-2
clone size: .
CDR3 protein: CASSLEGADKFSGANVLTF
CDR3 DNA: TGTGCCAGCAGCTTAGAGGGAGCGGACAAGTTTTCTGGGGCCAACGTCCTGACTTTC